A selection of T cell receptor beta chains follows, all from one sample in a study of CD8 T cells in Susac syndrome. TCRdb reanalysed the immunoSEQ multiplex PCR reads using MiXCR and keeps one entry per CDR3 protein. The sample has approximately 80,000 distinct CDR3 sequences; around 94% are singletons. Source material: CD8+ T cells from PBMCs. These receptors were taken from a human donor with Susac syndrome. CDR3s include the opening cysteine and the closing phenylalanine or tryptophan. D genes are given only for firm matches. Clone size is shown for a subset of rows, as once, few, many or a class of expanded clone.

clone_size	cdr3_length	v_call	j_call	d_call	cdr3_nt	cdr3_aa
once	15	TRBV11-2	TRBJ2-1	.	TGTGCCAGCAGCTTAGCGTGGGGCTCCTACAATGAGCAGTTCTTC	CASSLAWGSYNEQFF
.	13	TRBV5-4	TRBJ2-5	.	TGTGCCAGCAGCTTTTCGGCACGGGAGACCCAGTACTTC	CASSFSARETQYF
.	14	TRBV13	TRBJ2-1	.	TGTGCCAGCAGCTTGTCAGGCCCCTACAATGAGCAGTTCTTC	CASSLSGPYNEQFF
once	15	TRBV20-1	TRBJ2-7	TRBD1	TGCAGTGCTAAAAGGCGAGGGACAGAAATCTACGAGCAGTACTTC	CSAKRRGTEIYEQYF
.	12	TRBV9	TRBJ1-2	.	TGTGCCGGCAGCGTAGAACACAGAGGCTACACCTTC	CAGSVEHRGYTF
.	15	TRBV9	TRBJ1-6	.	TGTGCCAGCAGCGACGGACCAAGGGATAATTCACCCCTCCACTTT	CASSDGPRDNSPLHF
.	14	TRBV20-1	TRBJ2-1	TRBD2	TGCAGTGCTAGACTAGCGGGGGGGCCCGGTGAGCAGTTCTTC	CSARLAGGPGEQFF
.	17	TRBV12-5	TRBJ2-1	.	TGTGCTAGTGGCGAAGAGGTCATGGCAGGGGGGGTCGATGAGCAGTTCTTC	CASGEEVMAGGVDEQFF
.	13	TRBV6-6	TRBJ2-7	.	TGTGCCAGCAGTTACGTAGGGTCCTACGAGCAGTACTTC	CASSYVGSYEQYF
.	14	TRBV19	TRBJ2-4	.	TGTGCCAGTAGTATTGGGACAGCCAAAAACATTCAGTACTTC	CASSIGTAKNIQYF